Below, one TCR beta chain is given with its context. This entry belongs to a study of T cells in tumors after PD-1 blockade. Data came from immunoSEQ multiplex PCR; TCRdb stores just in-frame clones and leaves some out. The profile covers approximately 35,000 clones, with more than 70% appearing a single time and roughly 40% taken by the ten largest. This material consisted of PBMCs, taken before anti-PD-1 treatment. This TCR was recovered from a human donor with basal cell carcinoma.

The CDR3 DNA is TGCAGCGCCCAAAGGGCAGGGGGCTACGAGCAGTACTTC. Protein product: CSAQRAGGYEQYF. V and J are TRBV29-1 and TRBJ2-7, with 7 bases that match TRBD1. V lost 7 bases and J lost 3; bases outside the gene matches: 9. Germline values: CDR1 SQVTM, CDR2 ANQGSEA. CDR3 length: 13 residues.